The 4 T cell receptor beta chains presented below share a single source sample, sequenced in a study of shared clonotypes between healthy human individuals. Clones were read by immunoSEQ multiplex PCR, and TCRdb kept only the in-frame ones, dropping some. Among about 530,000 clones, roughly 79% were seen once, and the ten largest hold around 12%. Input material: PBMCs. The origin of the receptors is a woman in her thirties or forties in good health. Some clones in this sample may be carry-over from other donors' samples.

This clone was found a few times. The chain couples TRBV6-5 to TRBJ1-1; TRBD1 agrees at 9 bases. V lost 10 bases, J lost 5 bases, and 11 bases stayed unmatched. The germline V gene has CDR1 MNHEY and CDR2 SVGAGI. The CDR3 is 14 amino acids. This CDR3 is CATTKQGARTEAFF. The CDR3 bases are TGTGCCACCACCAAACAGGGGGCGAGGACTGAAGCTTTCTTT.

This clone was seen a single time. The chain joins TRBV5-6 to TRBJ2-6, with TRBD1 as a possible D gene (5 bases). V was cut by 1 base and J by 2 bases, with 13 bases left in between. This CDR3 has 17 residues. Germline lookup yields CDR1 SGHDT and CDR2 YYEEEE. In nucleotides, the CDR3 is TGTGCCAGCAGCTTGAGGCAGGGTAGGGCTGGGGCCAACGTCCTGACTTTC. Translating gives CASSLRQGRAGANVLTF.

In the case of this clone: Other DNA sequences in this specimen translate into the identical CDR3. The chain links TRBV28 to TRBJ1-4; D is unresolved. Germline V lookup: CDR1 MDHEN, CDR2 SYDVKM. V lost 5 bases to trimming and J lost 6 bases, with 16 bases between them. The length of the CDR3 is 15 residues. The CDR3 reads CASSLEVGFYEKLFF. DNA of the CDR3: TGTGCCAGCAGTCTCGAAGTGGGCTTTTATGAAAAACTGTTTTTT.

The J gene is TRBJ2-1, the V gene TRBV18, with D unresolved. Germline CDR1 and CDR2: KGHSH and LQKENI. The CDR3 sequence is 14 residues long. The V and J ends lost 6 bases and 5 bases respectively, with 14 bases between them. CDR3 DNA sequence: TGTGCCAGCTCGCGGACCCCAGATAACAATGAGCAGTTCTTC. It is translated as CASSRTPDNNEQFF.